This TCR beta chain stems from a study of T-cell memory formation after mild COVID-19. Findings and caveats of the study: Chiefly within CM and EM were the contracting CD4+ clones; CD8+ ones were within EMRA. That cross-reactive memory joined was suggested by some responding clones appearing in pre-infection memory.

In the case of this clonotype: Its cognate antigen is unknown.

Constant-segment primers served in 5'RACE that generated TCR alpha and TCR beta cDNA libraries bearing sample barcodes and UMIs. In TCRdb, the 5' RACE reads were re-called with MiXCR into one record per CDR3 protein. The data contain hundreds of thousands of distinct CDR3 sequences, 15% to 20% of them seen just once; the ten biggest clones take up 12%. Unmatched junction bases numbered 12, after V lost 0 bases and J lost 4 bases. Germline CDR1 SGDLS, CDR2 YYNGEE. CDR3 length: 19 residues. The sequenced sample consisted of PBMCs or a T cell subset sorted from them (not recorded which). This receptor was taken from an adult woman who had mild COVID-19 (a few samples of this study predate the infection). Cell type and time point are not known. The V gene is TRBV9, the J gene TRBJ2-1; 11 nucleotides align to TRBD2. The CDR3 nucleotides read TGTGCCAGCAGCGTAGGACTAGCGGGGTACCAGGAACTATACAATGAGCAGTTCTTC. It translates to CASSVGLAGYQELYNEQFF. Supplemented by reference TRBV9 and TRBJ2-1, the full variable domain reads DSGVTQTPKHLITATGQRVTLRCSPRSGDLSVYWYQQSLDQGLQFLIQYYNGEERAKGNILERFSAQQFPDLHSELNLSSLELGDSALYFCASSVGLAGYQELYNEQFFGPGTRLTVL.